This T cell receptor beta chain was observed in a study of shared clonotypes between healthy human individuals. Notes on the study in general: Sequencing depth was expected to influence donor clonotype sharing.

Only CD45RO-negative cells positively selected for CCR7 counted as naive CD8 cells, so terminally differentiated effector memory CD45RA+ cells were excluded. Turning to this clone: What it binds is unknown.

The CDR3 sequence is 13 residues long. Sorted-subset replicate PCR reactions were performed with 150 to 200 ng DNA, corresponding to 30,000 to 35,000 T cell genomes. Data came from immunoSEQ multiplex PCR; TCRdb stores just in-frame clones and leaves some out. The table has hundreds of thousands of clones, approximately 97% seen once; the top ten hold less than 0.3%. The sequence derives from a man in his thirties or forties in good health. The chain joins TRBV21-1 to TRBJ1-5; the table's D call of TRBD1 was not tested on the DNA. TRBV21-1 is shown as a pseudogene. Sequences were obtained from naive CD8+ T cells sorted from blood. The DNA of the CDR3 is TGTGCCAGCAGCCGGACAGGGGGCGGCCCCCAGCATTTT. Translation: CASSRTGGGPQHF.